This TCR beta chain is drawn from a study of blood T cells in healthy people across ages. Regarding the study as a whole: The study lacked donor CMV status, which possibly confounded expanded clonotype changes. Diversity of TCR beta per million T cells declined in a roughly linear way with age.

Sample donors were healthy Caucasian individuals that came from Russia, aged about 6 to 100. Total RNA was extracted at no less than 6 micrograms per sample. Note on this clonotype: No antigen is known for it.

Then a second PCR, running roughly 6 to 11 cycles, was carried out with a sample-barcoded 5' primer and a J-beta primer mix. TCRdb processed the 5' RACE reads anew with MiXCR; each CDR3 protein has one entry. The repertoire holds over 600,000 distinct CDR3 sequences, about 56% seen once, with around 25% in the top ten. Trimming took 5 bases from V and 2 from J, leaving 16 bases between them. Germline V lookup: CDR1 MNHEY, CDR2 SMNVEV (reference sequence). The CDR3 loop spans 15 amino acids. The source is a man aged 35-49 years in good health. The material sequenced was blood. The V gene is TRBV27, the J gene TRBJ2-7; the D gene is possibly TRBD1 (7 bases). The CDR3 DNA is TGTGCCAGCAGTGCCCGCGGGACAGCGCCCTACGAGCAGTACTTC. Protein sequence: CASSARGTAPYEQYF.